These 25 T cell receptor beta chains were sequenced from one sample in a study of T-cell reconstitution after alpha-beta-depleted transplantation in children. Unique molecular identifiers were used in preparing the TCRbeta library. TCRdb re-derived calls from the PCR reads in MiXCR, one entry per CDR3 protein. The sample holds roughly 250,000 distinct CDR3 sequences, 7.5% to 9.5% seen once. The material was PBMCs, mostly from graft donor cells, obtained 180 days after TCRalphabeta/CD19-depleted stem cell transplant. The receptors were sampled from a male patient between 5 and 17 years old who had a stem cell transplant for acute lymphoblastic leukemia, so the T cells may come from the graft donor.

The table lists this clonotype with many counts. This sequence joins TRBV7-6 and TRBJ1-6; D remains unclear. The CDR3 totals 13 residues. Trimming cost V 2 bases and J 7 bases, with 6 bases left between them. CDR1 SGHVS and CDR2 FNYEAQ come from the germline V gene. In nucleotides, the CDR3 is TGTGCCAGCAGCTTAAAGAGGAATTCACCCCTCCACTTT. Amino acid sequence: CASSLKRNSPLHF.

This chain joins TRBV25-1 and TRBJ1-2, with D perhaps TRBD1 (5 bases). Germline V gene sequence: CDR1 MGHDK, CDR2 SYGVNS. The V end lost 4 bases, the J end lost 2 bases, and 11 bases lay between the germline ends. The CDR3 is 14 residues long. For the CDR3, the DNA is TGTGCCAGCAGTGGGGGCCTTCGCAACTATGGCTACACCTTC. Its translation: CASSGGLRNYGYTF.

V gene TRBV9 combines with J gene TRBJ2-2, with a tentative D call TRBD2 (7 bases). Trimming stripped 0 bases from V and 5 bases from J, with 11 bases between. The germline V gene encodes CDR1 SGDLS and CDR2 YYNGEE. CDR3 size: 15 residues. This chain's CDR3 is CASSVEGGMTGELFF. As DNA, the CDR3 is TGTGCCAGCAGCGTAGAGGGGGGGATGACCGGGGAGCTGTTTTTT.

This clonotype showed up just a few times. The gene calls are TRBV18 and TRBJ2-1, with unresolved D. Per the germline V gene, CDR1 is KGHSH and CDR2 is LQKENI. The V end was cut by 8 bases, the J end by 7 bases, with 18 bases between. There are 14 residues in the CDR3. As DNA, the CDR3 is TGTGCCAGCCGTGTAAGGCCCTCCGGGAATGAGCAGTTCTTC. Its protein product is CASRVRPSGNEQFF.

This clonotype came up many times. The V gene is TRBV27, the J gene TRBJ1-6; no clear D. The germline CDR1 and CDR2 sequences are MNHEY and SMNVEV (reference sequence). The CDR3 spans 11 residues. V was pared by 8 bases and J by 7 bases, with 6 bases between. The CDR3: CASGNNSPLHF. DNA for the CDR3: TGTGCCAGCGGGAACAATTCACCCCTCCACTTT.

This clonotype was seen only a few times. This chain connects TRBV28 to TRBJ2-1, with a possible D match to TRBD1 (8 bases). CDR1 and CDR2 (germline): MDHEN, SYDVKM. The CDR3 extends over 15 amino acids. V dropped 2 bases and J dropped 15 bases, with 23 bases sitting between them. The CDR3 loop is CASSLRAGASRGRFF. CDR3 sequence (DNA): TGTGCCAGCAGTTTAAGGGCGGGAGCTTCCAGGGGGCGGTTCTTC.

This clonotype was recorded at least ten times. CDR3 residues: CASSLEGAYNEQFF. CDR3 DNA: TGTGCCAGCAGCTTAGAGGGGGCCTACAATGAGCAGTTCTTC. The V call is TRBV7-9, the J call TRBJ2-1; D is perhaps TRBD1 (6 bases). Germline V gene data show CDR1 as SEHNR and CDR2 as FQNEAQ (reference sequence). This CDR3 is 14 amino acids long. Trimming stripped 1 base from V and 2 bases from J, with 6 bases between.

CDR3 sequence (DNA): TGCAGTGCTAGCAGGCACAGGCCAAGAGAGACCCAGTACTTC. This gives the protein CSASRHRPRETQYF. V is TRBV20-1 and J is TRBJ2-5, with D perhaps TRBD1 (5 bases). The germline V gene encodes CDR1 DFQATT and CDR2 SNEGSKA (reference sequence). The CDR3 runs 14 residues. Deletions cut 3 bases from V and 4 bases from J, with 15 bases between.

This clonotype came up many times. This sequence joins TRBV29-1 and TRBJ2-5; D might be TRBD1 or TRBD2, each matching 5 bases. V was trimmed by 6 bases and J by 4 bases, leaving 15 bases between them. There are 13 residues in the CDR3. Germline V CDR1 and CDR2: SQVTM, ANQGSEA. The DNA of the CDR3 is TGCAGCGTGGCAGGGAGCCCCGGAGAGACCCAGTACTTC. This encodes CSVAGSPGETQYF.

In its sample, this clonotype was seen many times. The chain links TRBV27 to TRBJ2-2, with a possible D match to TRBD2 (7 bases). CDR1 is MNHEY, CDR2 SMNVEV, per germline (reference sequence). The V and J ends lost 4 bases and 7 bases respectively, with 22 bases between them. The CDR3 is 17 amino acids. This chain's CDR3 is CASSSRSGGGLIGELFF. In DNA, the CDR3 is TGTGCCAGCAGTTCCCGGTCGGGGGGCGGATTAATCGGGGAGCTGTTTTTT.

This clonotype was counted ten times or more. This chain joins TRBV15 and TRBJ2-5; 9 nucleotides agree with TRBD1. This CDR3 contains 14 residues. With 5 bases clipped from V and 1 base from J, the junction kept 2 bases outside the gene matches. The germline CDR1 and CDR2 sequences are LNHNV and YYDKDF (reference sequence). CDR3 amino acids: CATSGDRAQETQYF. DNA for the CDR3: TGTGCCACCAGCGGGGACAGGGCCCAAGAGACCCAGTACTTC. Based on the CDR3 plus reference TRBV15 and TRBJ2-5, the full variable domain is DAMVIQNPRYQVTQFGKPVTLSCSQTLNHNVMYWYQQKSSQAPKLLFHYYDKDFNNEADTPDNFQSRRPNTSFCFLDIRSPGLGDTAMYLCATSGDRAQETQYFGPGTRLLVL.

This clonotype has ten or more counts. The J gene is TRBJ1-5, the V gene TRBV6-2 or TRBV6-3; 8 bases line up with TRBD1. This CDR3 is 19 amino acids long. J was trimmed by 2 bases and V by 7 bases; bases with no gene match: 19. Germline V gene data show CDR1 as MNHEY and CDR2 as SVGEGT. The DNA of the CDR3 is TGTGCCAGCACCGACGGTAGGGGGACAGGAGTAAGGCGCAATCAGCCCCAGCATTTT. Translating it yields CASTDGRGTGVRRNQPQHF.

This clonotype appeared many times. The chain recombines TRBV20-1 with TRBJ1-6; D not certain. The length of the CDR3 is 15 residues. The germline V and J ends were trimmed by 2 bases and 4 bases, with 12 bases remaining between them. The germline gives CDR1 DFQATT, CDR2 SNEGSKA (reference sequence). The CDR3 DNA sequence: TGCAGTGCTAGACTGCCCGACCTGTATAATTCACCCCTCCACTTT. Translated, it gives CSARLPDLYNSPLHF.

This clonotype was detected only a few times. The gene calls are TRBV2 and TRBJ1-5; 8 bases are a match to TRBD1. Germline assignment: CDR1 SNHLY and CDR2 FYNNEI. V was clipped by 8 bases and J by 4 bases; unmatched bases: 7. CDR3 length equals 14 residues. The CDR3 region has the DNA TGTGCCAGCCTCGGACAGGGACGTAATCAGCCCCAGCATTTT. Translating it yields CASLGQGRNQPQHF. Based on the CDR3 plus reference TRBV2 and TRBJ1-5, the full variable domain is EPEVTQTPSHQVTQMGQEVILRCVPISNHLYFYWYRQILGQKVEFLVSFYNNEISEKSEIFDDQFSVERPDGSNFTLKIRSTKLEDSAMYFCASLGQGRNQPQHFGDGTRLSIL.

This clonotype came up many times. The chain links TRBV5-1 to TRBJ2-5; no firm D call. Germline CDR1 reads SGHRS; CDR2 reads YFSETQ. Trimming took off 6 bases at V and 4 bases at J, with 13 bases between the two ends. There are 13 residues in the CDR3. CDR3 sequence: CASMVADRETQYF. In DNA form, the CDR3 reads TGCGCCAGCATGGTGGCGGACCGAGAGACCCAGTACTTC.

This clonotype was detected ten times or more. The J gene is TRBJ2-3, the V gene TRBV19; tentative D call: TRBD2 (5 bases). The CDR3 is 15 residues long. Germline lookup yields CDR1 LNHDA and CDR2 SQIVND (reference sequence). Trimming stripped 0 bases from V and 2 bases from J, with 9 bases between. Here the CDR3 reads CASSIDEGVTDTQYF. The CDR3 coding sequence is TGTGCCAGTAGTATAGATGAGGGCGTCACAGATACGCAGTATTTT.

This clonotype was seen many times. The V and J genes are TRBV7-6 and TRBJ2-7, with TRBD1 matching 11 bases. The V and J ends lost 0 bases and 3 bases, in that order; junction bases with no gene match: 13. The CDR3 length is 19 residues. In germline, CDR1 is SGHVS, CDR2 FNYEAQ. This CDR3 is CASSLAGTGGQAFVYEQYF. Here the CDR3 DNA reads TGTGCCAGCAGCTTAGCCGGGACAGGGGGGCAGGCCTTTGTCTACGAGCAGTACTTC.

This clonotype appeared many times. The V call is TRBV6-2 or TRBV6-3, the J call TRBJ2-7; 8 nucleotides agree with TRBD1. CDR1 is MNHEY, CDR2 SVGEGT, per germline. The CDR3 has 16 residues. Unmatched junction bases numbered 12, after V lost 6 bases and J lost 2 bases. CDR3 protein: CASRGRTGPRTYEQYF. The CDR3 coding sequence is TGTGCCAGCAGGGGCCGGACAGGGCCACGGACCTACGAGCAGTACTTC.

This clonotype was detected many times. The chain joins TRBV12-3 or TRBV12-4 to TRBJ1-6; D gene ambiguous. The CDR3 runs 13 residues. The V end lost 6 bases, the J end lost 10 bases, and 13 bases lay between the germline ends. The CDR3 region is CASSSRRLSPLHF. CDR3 coding DNA: TGTGCCAGCAGCTCAAGAAGGCTCTCACCCCTCCACTTT.

This clonotype was observed at least ten times. The chain couples TRBV29-1 to TRBJ1-2; TRBD1 might be the D (6 bases). V lost 3 bases and J lost 8, with 13 bases in between. The germline CDR1 and CDR2 sequences are SQVTM and ANQGSEA. The CDR3 covers 12 residues. CDR3 loop: CSVEGGRKGYTF. The DNA of the CDR3 is TGCAGCGTTGAGGGGGGCCGGAAGGGCTACACCTTC.

This clonotype appeared many times. The CDR3 loop is CASSHDRSNQPQHF. Written as DNA, the CDR3 is TGTGCCAGCAGCCACGACAGGAGCAATCAGCCCCAGCATTTT. This chain connects TRBV12-3 or TRBV12-4 to TRBJ1-5, with D tentatively TRBD1 (6 bases). This CDR3 region has 14 residues. Deletions cut 6 bases from V and 1 base from J, with 10 bases between.

In regard to this clonotype: Just one base apart from a much larger clone, this may be a read error. The chain couples TRBV7-6 to TRBJ2-2; tentatively, D is TRBD1 or TRBD2 (5 bases each). The CDR3 is made up of 16 amino acids. The V gene's germline CDR1 is SGHVS and CDR2 FNYEAQ. CDR3 nucleotide sequence: TGTGCCGGCAGATCACCCCCGGGACCAACCACCGGGGAGCTGTTTTTT. Residues: CAGRSPPGPTTGELFF. The whole variable domain, filled in from reference TRBV7-6 and TRBJ2-2, reads GAGVSQSPRYKVTKRGQDVALRCDPISGHVSLYWYRQALGQGPEFLTYFNYEAQQDKSGLPNDRFSAERPEGSISTLTIQRTEQRDSAMYRCAGRSPPGPTTGELFFGEGSRLTVL.

The sample holds many counts of this clonotype. CDR3 in amino acids: CASSLKDRANYNEQFF. In DNA, the CDR3 is TGTGCCAGCAGCTTAAAGGACAGGGCGAACTACAATGAGCAGTTCTTC. J is TRBJ2-1 and V is TRBV7-3, with TRBD1 matching 8 bases. The CDR3 has 16 amino acids. After removal of 1 base from V and 3 bases from J, the junction contained 5 bases not matched to a gene. In germline, CDR1 is SGHTA, CDR2 FQGTGA.

This clonotype was counted many times. The chain couples TRBV10-3 to TRBJ2-7; the D gene is possibly TRBD1 (5 bases). In germline, CDR1 is ENHRY, CDR2 SYGVKD. Trimming removed 6 bases from V and 0 bases from J, with 6 bases in between. The CDR3 has 12 residues. DNA for the CDR3: TGTGCCATCAGAGACAGCTCCTACGAGCAGTACTTC. As protein: CAIRDSSYEQYF.

This clonotype was counted at least ten times. This rearrangement joins TRBV5-1 to TRBJ1-5, with D tentatively TRBD1 (6 bases). V dropped 0 bases and J dropped 0 bases, with 19 bases sitting between them. The CDR3 has 19 residues. CDR1 and CDR2 (germline): SGHRS, YFSETQ. CDR3 coding DNA: TGCGCCAGCAGCTTGGTGCGGGGGGGGCCGTGTAGTAGCAATCAGCCCCAGCATTTT. Translated: CASSLVRGGPCSSNQPQHF.